Sequencing of this TCR beta chain was carried out in a study of T-cell reconstitution after alpha-beta-depleted transplantation in children. Notes on this clonotype: Its antigen is not known.

Study findings and constraints: T-cell counts and diversity at one year following transplant were attributed mainly to newly produced T cells. Expanded graft clones, several hundred of them, were reportedly the source of alpha-beta T cells about two months after transplant. Surviving recipient T cells and intrathymic progenitors accounted for some patients' high TCRbeta diversity at day 60.

Unique molecular identifiers featured in how the TCRbeta library was prepared. MiXCR, applied by TCRdb to the PCR reads, yields one record per CDR3 protein. This sample yields about 980,000 distinct CDR3 sequences, of which roughly 29% are seen a single time; roughly 28% belongs to the top ten. The CDR3 is made up of 16 amino acids. Trimming took off 0 bases at V and 1 base at J, with 13 bases between the two ends. The germline V gene encodes CDR1 SGHRS and CDR2 YFSETQ. This chain uses TRBV5-1 with TRBJ2-5; no definite D call. The sequencing used PBMCs, mostly from graft donor cells, collected 360 days after TCRalphabeta/CD19-depleted stem cell transplant. The sequence was obtained from a boy under two years old who had a stem cell transplant for SCID, so the T cells may come from the graft donor. The CDR3 sequence is CASSLGRVPPQETQYF. In nucleotides, the CDR3 is TGCGCCAGCAGCTTGGGTAGGGTCCCCCCCCAAGAGACCCAGTACTTC.